This TCR beta chain is from a study of blood T cell repertoires in COVID-19 (dated by TCRdb to 2020 to 2022). Some background on the complete study: Collaborator samples came from the United States, Italy and Spain and covered acute and convalescent phases of COVID-19. The prospective study material was composed of cDNA or gDNA derived from T cells, B-cell-depleted T cells, or PBMCs. Deeply sampled blood TCRbeta repertoires from subjects exposed to, actively infected with, or recovered from COVID-19 were included in the dataset. The repertoires were released in a freely available public database meant as a resource for research on the immune response to SARS-CoV-2. The samples were drawn from two sources: the first 160 participants of the ongoing ImmuneRACE study, and 1,200 or so subjects contributed by 6 global collaborators. A de-identified subject ID, COVID-19 status, age in years and sex were almost always included in the sample metadata. Where HLA class I and class II types were available, the types were taken from metadata supplied by the sample provider, not from assay-based typing.

In the germline V gene, CDR1 corresponds to KGHSH and CDR2 to LQKENI. V drops 5 bases and J drops 4 bases, leaving 15 bases in between. The CDR3 covers 16 residues, taking in both the cysteine and the phenylalanine. Just the 48-base CDR3 DNA is kept, in frame starting at base 1. The immunoSEQ Assay, a bias-controlled multiplex PCR, was used to amplify TCRbeta CDR3 regions from genomic DNA. The paper's data handling went like this. The number of nucleated cells in each sample was estimated from the amplification of reference gene primers within the assay. To quantify the absolute abundance of each unique TCRbeta CDR3 rearrangement, sequence reads were collapsed and filtered. Productive Simpson clonality was computed per sample as the square root of Simpson's diversity index over productive rearrangements. TCRdb provides this immuneACCESS table in a form limited to in-frame rearrangements. Some clones are lacking; in checked studies, under half of them reflect an unresolved V gene, and why the rest are absent is not known. V, J and clone size are those of that table, while D and trimming were read from the DNA. Counted in this sample were tens of thousands of clones; over 65% of them appeared once. The ten largest clonotypes hold about 20% of the sample.

Each collaborating institution followed its own protocols to collect whole blood in K2EDTA tubes. Collaborator samples were shipped for TCRbeta analysis as frozen whole blood, isolated PBMCs, or DNA extracted from either sample type. This clone showed up just a few times. Its antigen is unknown. Base qualities are missing; no much larger clone stands one base away. Beyond this particular receptor, the publication reports: The amount of clinical and demographic metadata varied by source and participant and was provided uncurated.

The source material was peripheral blood. This TCR derives from an elderly man with active or convalescent COVID-19. Recombination connected TRBV18 to TRBJ1-6; the D gene lacks a confident call. This receptor carries the CDR3 CASSGPPNTYNSPLHF. The bases read TGTGCCAGCTCAGGGCCCCCGAATACTTATAATTCACCCCTCCACTTT.